A selection of T cell receptor beta chains follows, all from one sample in a study of a mutant IDH1 vaccine in newly diagnosed glioma. Some clones are missing from TCRdb's copy, which holds only in-frame ones; the method was immunoSEQ multiplex PCR. The sample contains fewer than 15,000 clones, around three quarters of which appear only once. These receptors are not linked to any known antigen. The sequencing here drew on PBMCs, taken from a glioma patient whose treatment included an IDH1 peptide vaccine. Every receptor here comes from a woman between 40 and 50 years old with glioma. The CDR3 runs from the conserved cysteine through the conserved F or W. Each record gives: V gene, J gene, D gene, clone size, CDR3 DNA, CDR3 protein. A D gene is named only where the DNA matches it firmly. Some rows mark clone size as missing; the rest say once, few, many or name a class of expanded clone.

TRBV28	TRBJ2-5	NA	NA	TGTGCCACCCTCCAGCCGACTCAAGAGACCCAGTACTTC	CATLQPTQETQYF
TRBV13	TRBJ1-1	NA	few	TGTGCCAGCAGCTTCAACACTGAAGCTTTCTTT	CASSFNTEAFF
TRBV28	TRBJ2-7	TRBD2	NA	TGTGCCAGCAGTTCTACAGCGGGATCCTTAGCCTACGAGCAGTACTTC	CASSSTAGSLAYEQYF
TRBV27	TRBJ2-2	TRBD2	few	TGTGCCAGCAGTTTTAGCGGGGTTCCCGGGGAGCTGTTTTTT	CASSFSGVPGELFF
TRBV7-7	TRBJ2-2	NA	once	TGTGCTAGCAGCCCCCGGACAGACAACACCGGGGAGCTGTTTTTT	CASSPRTDNTGELFF
TRBV28	TRBJ1-5	NA	NA	TGTGCCAGCAGTTTAGGCCCTATGGGCAATCAGCCCCAGCATTTT	CASSLGPMGNQPQHF
TRBV2	TRBJ2-7	NA	NA	TGTGCCAGCAGTACAGGCTCCCTCTCCTACGAGCAGTACTTC	CASSTGSLSYEQYF
TRBV28	TRBJ1-1	NA	few	TGTGCCAGCAGTTTCCCCGGAGGAGGGCTAACTGAAGCTTTCTTT	CASSFPGGGLTEAFF
TRBV21-1	TRBJ1-5	NA	NA	TGTGCCAGTAAGGGGCTGGCCGGGTTTGAAGGCAATCAGCCCCAGCATTTT	CASKGLAGFEGNQPQHF
TRBV7-3	TRBJ2-2	NA	NA	TGTGCCAGCAGCTCTATGCCAGGCTACAACACCGGGGAGCTGTTTTTT	CASSSMPGYNTGELFF
TRBV5-4	TRBJ2-1	NA	NA	TGTGCCAGCAGCCCTGGGGAGTCGCGGGAGCAGTTCTTC	CASSPGESREQFF
TRBV7-3	TRBJ2-2	TRBD1	once	TGTGCCAGCAGCTTGCAGGGGGCTAACGGGGAGCTGTTTTTT	CASSLQGANGELFF
TRBV7-2	TRBJ2-2	TRBD2	NA	TGTGCCAGCAGCTTAAATAGGCTAGCGGGAGTTACCGGGGAGCTGTTTTTT	CASSLNRLAGVTGELFF
TRBV7-8	TRBJ2-7	NA	NA	TGTGCCAGCAGCTTCCAGCCCGGACTGCGCTCCTACGAGCAGTACTTC	CASSFQPGLRSYEQYF
TRBV4-2	TRBJ2-2	TRBD2	NA	TGTGCCAGCAGCCAAGTCGATCTAGCGGGGAACACCGGGGAGCTGTTTTTT	CASSQVDLAGNTGELFF
TRBV7-2	TRBJ2-7	TRBD1	NA	TGTGCCAGCAGCCAGGGGGCAGGAGGCTTGGACGAGCAGTACTTC	CASSQGAGGLDEQYF
TRBV14	TRBJ1-1	NA	few	TGTGCCAGCAGCCAAGATTTGGGAGGGAACATGAACACTGAAGCTTTCTTT	CASSQDLGGNMNTEAFF
TRBV19	TRBJ2-1	TRBD2	NA	TGTGCCAGTGCCAATAGCGGGGGGACACATGAGCAGTTCTTC	CASANSGGTHEQFF
TRBV7-2	TRBJ1-1	TRBD1	NA	TGTGCCAGCAGCTTACGGTCAGGGGGCCCTGAAGCTTTCTTT	CASSLRSGGPEAFF
TRBV7-9	TRBJ2-1	TRBD1	NA	TGTGCCAGCACCCGGGACAGGGGGCCGCATGAGCAGTTCTTC	CASTRDRGPHEQFF
TRBV27	TRBJ2-5	NA	NA	TGTGCCAGCAGGGCCAGGGCTAAAGAGACCCAGTACTTC	CASRARAKETQYF
TRBV18	TRBJ1-1	NA	NA	TGTGCCAGCTCACCTAAGGGAGTAACTGAAGCTTTCTTT	CASSPKGVTEAFF
TRBV7-6	TRBJ2-1	NA	few	TGTGCCAGCAGCTTAAGGGAGGAGGGTGAGCAGTTCTTC	CASSLREEGEQFF
TRBV9	TRBJ1-2	TRBD1	NA	TGTGCCAGCAGCGTGGTGGGACAGGGTTATGGCTACACCTTC	CASSVVGQGYGYTF
TRBV27	TRBJ1-2	TRBD1	NA	TGTGCCAGCAGTTTATCACTTACTAGGACAGGGGACCCCATACCCCCTTATGGCTACACCTTC	CASSLSLTRTGDPIPPYGYTF
TRBV18	TRBJ2-5	NA	NA	TGTGCCAGCTCACCCCCCGACATTGTCGGATTGGAGACCCAGTACTTC	CASSPPDIVGLETQYF
TRBV2	TRBJ2-1	NA	NA	TGTGCCAGCAGTCCAGGCAATGAGCAGTTCTTC	CASSPGNEQFF
TRBV19	TRBJ2-3	NA	NA	TGTGCCAGTAGCTTAAGGGGGAACATACTCACAGATACGCAGTATTTT	CASSLRGNILTDTQYF
TRBV28	TRBJ2-1	NA	NA	TGTGCCAGCAGTGAGTACAATGAGCAGTTCTTC	CASSEYNEQFF
TRBV9	TRBJ1-1	NA	once	TGTGCCAGCAGCGTAGCTTCCCCAGGCGTGAACACTGAAGCTTTCTTT	CASSVASPGVNTEAFF
TRBV2	TRBJ2-3	NA	NA	TGTGCCCTAAGGAGGGCAGCCCTCACAGATACGCAGTATTTT	CALRRAALTDTQYF
TRBV19	TRBJ2-2	NA	NA	TGTGCCAGTGCCTTTGGGGGGCCCGGGGAGCTGTTTTTT	CASAFGGPGELFF
TRBV28	TRBJ2-1	NA	NA	TGTGCCAGCATTGACGTCGGGGGGCCCCACAATGAGCAGTTCTTC	CASIDVGGPHNEQFF
TRBV5-1	TRBJ2-3	NA	NA	TGCGCCAGCAGCTTGGTCGGGAGCTCCACAGATACGCAGTATTTT	CASSLVGSSTDTQYF
TRBV29-1	TRBJ2-3	NA	NA	TGCAGCGTTGACAATGTGGGGGAACACCACACAGATACGCAGTATTTT	CSVDNVGEHHTDTQYF
TRBV5-1	TRBJ2-3	NA	NA	TGCGCCAGCAGCTCTACGTGGGGAGGAGATACGCAGTATTTT	CASSSTWGGDTQYF
TRBV14	TRBJ1-2	TRBD1	NA	TGTGCCAGCAGCCCGGGACAGGGGTATGGCTACACCTTC	CASSPGQGYGYTF
TRBV28	TRBJ1-5	TRBD1	NA	TGTGCCAGCAGTTTAATGTTGGACAGGGGGTCTAAGCCCCAGCATTTT	CASSLMLDRGSKPQHF
TRBV5-1	TRBJ1-5	NA	NA	TGCGCCAGCAGCTTCGGGAGCAGCAATCAGCCCCAGCATTTT	CASSFGSSNQPQHF
TRBV27	TRBJ2-1	TRBD2	NA	TGTGCCAGCAGTTTAGGATGGGGGACTAGCTCCTACAATGAGCAGTTCTTC	CASSLGWGTSSYNEQFF
TRBV7-8	TRBJ1-1	NA	NA	TGTGCCAGCACCCCACCCCAGGGGATGAGGAGTACTGAAGCTTTCTTT	CASTPPQGMRSTEAFF
TRBV7-3	TRBJ2-7	NA	NA	TGTGCCAGCAGCTTAAGACCCCATTACGAGCAGTACTTC	CASSLRPHYEQYF
TRBV2	TRBJ2-1	NA	few	TGTGCCAGCATCCCGGGGACTCCGTACAATGAGCAGTTCTTC	CASIPGTPYNEQFF
TRBV20-1	TRBJ1-2	NA	few	TGCAGTGCCGTCGGCGTGGGCTACACCTTC	CSAVGVGYTF
TRBV2	TRBJ1-2	NA	NA	TGTGCCAGCAGGGGACAACGCGGTGGCTACACCTTC	CASRGQRGGYTF
TRBV6-5	TRBJ1-3	NA	NA	TGTGCCAGCAGCCGACTGAGCTCTGGAAACACCATATATTTT	CASSRLSSGNTIYF
TRBV11-3	TRBJ2-7	NA	NA	TGTGCCAGCAGCAGGGGACGGAGTGCCTACGAGCAGTACTTC	CASSRGRSAYEQYF
TRBV28	TRBJ1-1	NA	NA	TGTGCCAGCAGTTCCTCCCGGACGCAGAACACTGAAGCTTTCTTT	CASSSSRTQNTEAFF
TRBV5-1	TRBJ2-6	TRBD2	NA	TGCGCCAGCCAGTCGGGACTAGTAACTCTTGGGGCCAACGTCCTGACTTTC	CASQSGLVTLGANVLTF
TRBV7-6	TRBJ2-2	TRBD2	NA	TGTGCCAGCAGCTCGCAGCCCGGGAGCGGGGTGAGCACCGGGGAGCTGTTTTTT	CASSSQPGSGVSTGELFF
TRBV5-4	TRBJ1-4	NA	few	TGTGCCAGCAGCTTGGGGACGAAGAGGAGCGAAAAACTGTTTTTT	CASSLGTKRSEKLFF
TRBV5-1	TRBJ1-6	TRBD1	NA	TGCGCCAGCAGCTTGCGGGACAGGGGTTCACCCCTCCACTTT	CASSLRDRGSPLHF
TRBV27	TRBJ1-1	NA	NA	TGTGCCAGCAGTTTATCCGGTCCGGGGGTCGGCACTGAAGCTTTCTTT	CASSLSGPGVGTEAFF
TRBV20-1	TRBJ2-5	NA	NA	TGCAGTGCTCAGTACCAAGAGACCCAGTACTTC	CSAQYQETQYF